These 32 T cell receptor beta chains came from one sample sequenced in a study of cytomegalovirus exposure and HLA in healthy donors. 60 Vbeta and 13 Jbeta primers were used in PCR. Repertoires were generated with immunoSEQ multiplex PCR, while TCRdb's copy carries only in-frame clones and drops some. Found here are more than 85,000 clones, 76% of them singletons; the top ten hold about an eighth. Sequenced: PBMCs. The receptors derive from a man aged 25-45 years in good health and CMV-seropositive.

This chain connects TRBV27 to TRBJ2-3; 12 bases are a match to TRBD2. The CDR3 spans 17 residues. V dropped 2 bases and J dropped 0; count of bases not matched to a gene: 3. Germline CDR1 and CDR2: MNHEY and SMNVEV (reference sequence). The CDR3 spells CASSLLGLAGSTDTQYF. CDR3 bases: TGTGCCAGCAGTTTACTTGGACTAGCGGGGAGCACAGATACGCAGTATTTT.

DNA for the CDR3: TGCGCCAGCAGCCAGCGTAGGACTAGCGGGCCCGCGGTGGCGACCCAGTACTTC. Translation: CASSQRRTSGPAVATQYF. The rearrangement links TRBV5-1 to TRBJ2-5, with TRBD2 matching 11 bases. Trimming removed 4 bases from V and 7 bases from J; junction bases left unmatched: 18. This CDR3 comprises 18 residues. Germline V lookup: CDR1 SGHRS, CDR2 YFSETQ.

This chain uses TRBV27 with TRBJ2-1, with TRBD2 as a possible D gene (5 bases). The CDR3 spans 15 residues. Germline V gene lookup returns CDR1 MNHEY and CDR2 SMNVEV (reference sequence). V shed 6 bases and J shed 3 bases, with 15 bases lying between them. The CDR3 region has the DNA TGTGCCAGCAGCCTTTCGGGGATTATCTACAATGAGCAGTTCTTC. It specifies CASSLSGIIYNEQFF.

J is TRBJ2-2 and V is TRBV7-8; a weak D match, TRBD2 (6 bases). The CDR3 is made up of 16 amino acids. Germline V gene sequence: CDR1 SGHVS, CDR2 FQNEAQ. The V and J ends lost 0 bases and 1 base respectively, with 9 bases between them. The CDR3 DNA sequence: TGTGCCAGCAGCTTAGCGGAAGCGGGGAACACCGGGGAGCTGTTTTTT. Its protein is CASSLAEAGNTGELFF.

CDR3 DNA sequence: TGTGCTAGTGGAAGGGGACAGTATGAAGAGACCCAGTACTTC. The encoded protein is CASGRGQYEETQYF. The gene calls are TRBV12-5 and TRBJ2-5; TRBD1 aligns across 7 bases. The germline V gene has CDR1 LGHNT and CDR2 FRNRAP. The CDR3 sequence is 14 residues long. V lost 6 bases and J lost 3; bases outside the gene matches: 7.

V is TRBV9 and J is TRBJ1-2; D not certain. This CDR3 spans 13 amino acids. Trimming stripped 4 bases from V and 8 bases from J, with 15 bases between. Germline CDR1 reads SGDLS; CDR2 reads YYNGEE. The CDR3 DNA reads TGTGCCAGCAGCTCCGACACGGTTGGGGGCTACACCTTC. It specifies CASSSDTVGGYTF.

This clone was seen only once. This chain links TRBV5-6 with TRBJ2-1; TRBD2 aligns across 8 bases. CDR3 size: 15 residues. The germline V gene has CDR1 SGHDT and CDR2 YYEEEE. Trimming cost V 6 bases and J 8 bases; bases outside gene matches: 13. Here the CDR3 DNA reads TGTGCCAGCACCTCACGGGGGGGCTTTAGATATGAGCAGTTCTTC. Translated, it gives CASTSRGGFRYEQFF.

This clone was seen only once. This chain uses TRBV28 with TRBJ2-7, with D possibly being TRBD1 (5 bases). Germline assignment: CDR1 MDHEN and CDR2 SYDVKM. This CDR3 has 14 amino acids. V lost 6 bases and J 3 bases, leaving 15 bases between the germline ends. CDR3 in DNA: TGTGCCAGCAGGAGGACCGGACAAGGCTACGAGCAGTACTTC. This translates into CASRRTGQGYEQYF.

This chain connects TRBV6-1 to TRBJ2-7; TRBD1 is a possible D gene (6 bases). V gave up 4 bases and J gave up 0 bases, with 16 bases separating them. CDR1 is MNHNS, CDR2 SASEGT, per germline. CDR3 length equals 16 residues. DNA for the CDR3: TGTGCCAGCAGTGTTGGGCAGGGGTCCGTCTCCTACGAGCAGTACTTC. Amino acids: CASSVGQGSVSYEQYF.

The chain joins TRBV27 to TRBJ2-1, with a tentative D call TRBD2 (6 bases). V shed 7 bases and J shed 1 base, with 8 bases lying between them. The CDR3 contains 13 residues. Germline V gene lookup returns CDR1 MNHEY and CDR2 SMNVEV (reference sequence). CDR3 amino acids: CASTGESYNEQFF. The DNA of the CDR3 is TGTGCCAGCACGGGGGAATCCTACAATGAGCAGTTCTTC.

CDR3 sequence (DNA): TGTGCCAGCAGGCGCGGGGTTGGAGATACGCAGTATTTT. Translated, it gives CASRRGVGDTQYF. V gene TRBV2 combines with J gene TRBJ2-3; tentatively, D is TRBD2 (6 bases). Trimming removed 6 bases from V and 5 bases from J, with 12 bases in between. Germline V CDR1 and CDR2: SNHLY, FYNNEI. This CDR3 is 13 amino acids long.

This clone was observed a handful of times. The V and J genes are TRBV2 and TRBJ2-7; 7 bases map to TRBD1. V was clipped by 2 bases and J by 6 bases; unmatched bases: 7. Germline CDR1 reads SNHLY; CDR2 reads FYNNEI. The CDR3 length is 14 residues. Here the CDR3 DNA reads TGTGCCAGCAGTGAATTCCAGGGGGTCGGCGAGCAGTACTTC. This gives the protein CASSEFQGVGEQYF.

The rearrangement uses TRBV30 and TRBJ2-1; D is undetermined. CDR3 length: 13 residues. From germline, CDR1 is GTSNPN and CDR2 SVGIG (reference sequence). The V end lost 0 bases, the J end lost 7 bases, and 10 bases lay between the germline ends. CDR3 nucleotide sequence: TGTGCCTGGAGTGTACTGGTACCGAATGAGCAGTTCTTC. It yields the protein CAWSVLVPNEQFF.

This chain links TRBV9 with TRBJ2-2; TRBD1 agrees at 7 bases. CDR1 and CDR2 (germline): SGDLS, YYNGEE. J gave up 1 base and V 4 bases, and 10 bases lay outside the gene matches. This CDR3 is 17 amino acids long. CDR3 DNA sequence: TGTGCCAGCAGCTTAGGGTCGGGACAGATGAACACCGGGGAGCTGTTTTTT. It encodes CASSLGSGQMNTGELFF.

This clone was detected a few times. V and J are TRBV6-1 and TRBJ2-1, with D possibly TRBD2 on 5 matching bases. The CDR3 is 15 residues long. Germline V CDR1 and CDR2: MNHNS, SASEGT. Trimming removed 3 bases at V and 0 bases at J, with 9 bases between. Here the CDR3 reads CASSDWRSSYNEQFF. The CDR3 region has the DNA TGTGCCAGCAGTGATTGGAGGAGCTCCTACAATGAGCAGTTCTTC.

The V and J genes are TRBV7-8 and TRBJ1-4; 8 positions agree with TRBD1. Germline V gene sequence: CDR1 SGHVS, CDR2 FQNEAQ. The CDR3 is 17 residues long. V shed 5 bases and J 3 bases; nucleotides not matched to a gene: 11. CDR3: CASSPDRGLWANEKLFF. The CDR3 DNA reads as TGTGCCAGCAGCCCAGACAGGGGCTTATGGGCTAATGAAAAACTGTTTTTT.

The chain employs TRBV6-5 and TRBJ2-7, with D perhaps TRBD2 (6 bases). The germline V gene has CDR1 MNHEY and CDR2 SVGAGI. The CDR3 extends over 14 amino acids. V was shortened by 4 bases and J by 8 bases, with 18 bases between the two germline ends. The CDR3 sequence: CASSWLGLRDQQYF. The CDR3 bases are TGTGCCAGCAGTTGGTTGGGACTTCGGGATCAGCAGTACTTC.

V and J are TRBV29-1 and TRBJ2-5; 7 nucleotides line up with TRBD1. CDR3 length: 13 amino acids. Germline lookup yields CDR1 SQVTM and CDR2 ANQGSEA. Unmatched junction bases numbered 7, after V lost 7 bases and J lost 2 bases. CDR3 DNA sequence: TGCAGCGCTGGACCGGGACAGCAAGAGACCCAGTACTTC. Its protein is CSAGPGQQETQYF.

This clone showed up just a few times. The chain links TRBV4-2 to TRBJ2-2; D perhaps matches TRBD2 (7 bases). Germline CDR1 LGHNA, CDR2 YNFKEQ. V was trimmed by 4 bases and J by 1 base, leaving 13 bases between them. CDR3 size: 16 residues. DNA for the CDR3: TGTGCCAGCAGCCCGTACGGGGGGCGGAACACCGGGGAGCTGTTTTTT. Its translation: CASSPYGGRNTGELFF.

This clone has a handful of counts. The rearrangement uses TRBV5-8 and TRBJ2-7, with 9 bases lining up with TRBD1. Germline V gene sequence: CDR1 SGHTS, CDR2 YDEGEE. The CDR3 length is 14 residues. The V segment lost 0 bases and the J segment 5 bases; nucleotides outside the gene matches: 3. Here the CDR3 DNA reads TGTGCCAGCAGCTTGGTCGACAGGGGGGACGAGCAGTACTTC. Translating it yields CASSLVDRGDEQYF. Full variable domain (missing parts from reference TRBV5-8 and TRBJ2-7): EAGVTQSPTHLIKTRGQQATLRCSPISGHTSVYWYQQALGLGLQFLLWYDEGEERNRGNFPPRFSGRQFPNYSSELNVNALELEDSALYLCASSLVDRGDEQYFGPGTRLTVT.

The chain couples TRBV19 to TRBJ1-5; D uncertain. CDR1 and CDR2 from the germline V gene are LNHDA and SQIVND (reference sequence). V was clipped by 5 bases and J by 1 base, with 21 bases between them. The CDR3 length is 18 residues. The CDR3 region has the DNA TGTGCCAGTAGTTCGCGCTCAGTCTTACTAAGGAGCAATCAGCCCCAGCATTTT. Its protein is CASSSRSVLLRSNQPQHF.

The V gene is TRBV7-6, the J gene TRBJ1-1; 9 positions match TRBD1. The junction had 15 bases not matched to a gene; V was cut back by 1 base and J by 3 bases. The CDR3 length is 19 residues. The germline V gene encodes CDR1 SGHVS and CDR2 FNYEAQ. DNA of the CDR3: TGTGCCAGCAGCTTAGAGGGATGGGACAGGGTCATACTCGACACTGAAGCTTTCTTT. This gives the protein CASSLEGWDRVILDTEAFF.

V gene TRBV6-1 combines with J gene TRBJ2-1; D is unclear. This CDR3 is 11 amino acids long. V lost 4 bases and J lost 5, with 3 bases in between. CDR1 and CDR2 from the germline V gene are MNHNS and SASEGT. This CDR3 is CASSANNEQFF. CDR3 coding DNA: TGTGCCAGCAGTGCCAACAATGAGCAGTTCTTC.

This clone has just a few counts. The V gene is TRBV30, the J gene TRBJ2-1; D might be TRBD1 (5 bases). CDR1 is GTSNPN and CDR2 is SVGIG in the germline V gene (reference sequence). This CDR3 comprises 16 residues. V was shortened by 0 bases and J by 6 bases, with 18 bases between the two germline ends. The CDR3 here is CAWSVGAGWVINEQFF. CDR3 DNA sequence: TGTGCCTGGAGTGTTGGTGCAGGGTGGGTGATCAATGAGCAGTTCTTC.

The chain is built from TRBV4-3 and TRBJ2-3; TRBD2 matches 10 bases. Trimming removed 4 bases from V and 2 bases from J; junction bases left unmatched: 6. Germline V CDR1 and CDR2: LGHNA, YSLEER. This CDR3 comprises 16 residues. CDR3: CASSLTSGAVTDTQYF. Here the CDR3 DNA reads TGCGCCAGCAGCCTCACTAGCGGGGCTGTCACAGATACGCAGTATTTT.

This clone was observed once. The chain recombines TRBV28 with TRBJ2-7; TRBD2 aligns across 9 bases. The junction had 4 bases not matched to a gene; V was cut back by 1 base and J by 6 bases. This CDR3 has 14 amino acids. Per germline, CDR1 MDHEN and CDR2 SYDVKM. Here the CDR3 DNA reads TGTGCCAGCAGTTTATCGGCGGGAGGGGTCGAGCAGTACTTC. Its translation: CASSLSAGGVEQYF. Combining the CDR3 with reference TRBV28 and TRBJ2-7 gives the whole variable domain DVKVTQSSRYLVKRTGEKVFLECVQDMDHENMFWYRQDPGLGLRLIYFSYDVKMKEKGDIPEGYSVSREKKERFSLILESASTNQTSMYLCASSLSAGGVEQYFGPGTRLTVT.

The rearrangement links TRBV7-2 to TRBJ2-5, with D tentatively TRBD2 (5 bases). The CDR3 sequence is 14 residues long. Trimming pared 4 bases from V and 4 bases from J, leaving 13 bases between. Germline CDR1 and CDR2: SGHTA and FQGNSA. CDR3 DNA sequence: TGTGCCAGCAGCTACCCGTCCGGGGTAGAGACCCAGTACTTC. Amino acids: CASSYPSGVETQYF.

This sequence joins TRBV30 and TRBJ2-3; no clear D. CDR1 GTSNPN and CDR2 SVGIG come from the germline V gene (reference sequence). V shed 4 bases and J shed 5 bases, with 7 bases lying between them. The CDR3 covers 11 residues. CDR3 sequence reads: CAWTLRDTQYF. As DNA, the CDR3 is TGTGCCTGGACCCTCCGAGATACGCAGTATTTT.

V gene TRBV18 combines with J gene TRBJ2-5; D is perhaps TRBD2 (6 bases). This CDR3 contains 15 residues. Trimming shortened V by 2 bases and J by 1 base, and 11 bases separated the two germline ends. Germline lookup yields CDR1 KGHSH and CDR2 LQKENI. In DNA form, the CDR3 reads TGTGCCAGCTCACCAGGGGGAGGAGCCCAAGAGACCCAGTACTTC. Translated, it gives CASSPGGGAQETQYF.

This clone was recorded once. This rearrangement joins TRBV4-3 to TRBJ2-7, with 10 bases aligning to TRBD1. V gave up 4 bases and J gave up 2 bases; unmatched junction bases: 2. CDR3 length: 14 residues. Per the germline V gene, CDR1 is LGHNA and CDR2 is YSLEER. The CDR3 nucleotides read TGCGCCAGCAGCCTCGGACAGGGGGCCTACGAGCAGTACTTC. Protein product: CASSLGQGAYEQYF.

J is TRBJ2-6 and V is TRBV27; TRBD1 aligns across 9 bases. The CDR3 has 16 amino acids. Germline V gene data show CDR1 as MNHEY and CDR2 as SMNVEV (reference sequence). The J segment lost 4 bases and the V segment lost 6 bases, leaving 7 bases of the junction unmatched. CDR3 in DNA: TGTGCCAGCAGATCGACAGGGGGAGCCGGGGCCAACGTCCTGACTTTC. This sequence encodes CASRSTGGAGANVLTF.

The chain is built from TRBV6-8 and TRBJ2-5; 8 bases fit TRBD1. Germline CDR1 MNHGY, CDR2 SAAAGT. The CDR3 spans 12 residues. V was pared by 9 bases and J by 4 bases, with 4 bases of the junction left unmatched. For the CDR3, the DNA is TGTGCCAGTCGCGGACAGGGAGAGACCCAGTACTTC. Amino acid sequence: CASRGQGETQYF.